These T cell receptor beta chains were read from a single sample in a study of T cell responses to AZD1222 COVID-19 vaccine. The data were produced by immunoSEQ multiplex PCR, yet TCRdb's version contains in-frame clones alone and is incomplete. The sample has roughly 130,000 clones, around 94% seen once; the top ten hold roughly 6.6%. Sequences were derived from peripheral blood, sampled on day 0 of AZD1222 vaccination. These receptors all stem from an adult in good health. Each CDR3 is given with its conserved first and last residue. D genes are given only for firm matches. The size entry is marked missing in some rows and otherwise reads once, few, many or a size class.

TRBV6-5	.	15	TRBJ2-7	TRBD2	CASSRHSGSFYEQYF	TGTGCCAGCAGTCGGCATAGCGGGAGCTTCTACGAGCAGTACTTC
TRBV15	once	14	TRBJ1-1	.	CATSRTRQDSEAFF	TGTGCCACCAGCAGAACCCGACAGGATTCTGAAGCTTTCTTT
TRBV5-1	.	13	TRBJ2-1	.	CASSLAAGYEQFF	TGCGCCAGCAGCTTGGCTGCCGGATATGAGCAGTTCTTC
TRBV7-8	.	12	TRBJ2-3	.	CASSLERGGGYF	TGTGCCAGCAGCTTAGAACGGGGTGGTGGGTATTTT
TRBV3-1/TRBV3-2	.	19	TRBJ2-7	TRBD2	CASSQDTFAGAPLSYEQYF	TGTGCCAGCAGCCAAGATACTTTCGCGGGAGCCCCCCTGTCCTACGAGCAGTACTTC
TRBV10-2	once	19	TRBJ2-7	TRBD2	CASSEDLVGLAGRTYEQYF	TGCGCCAGCAGTGAGGATCTGGTGGGGCTAGCGGGACGAACCTACGAGCAGTACTTC
TRBV28	.	14	TRBJ2-1	.	CASSFKQGGNEQFF	TGTGCCAGCAGTTTCAAACAGGGCGGCAATGAGCAGTTCTTC
TRBV7-9	.	13	TRBJ1-3	.	CASNSGAGNTIYF	TGTGCCAGCAACTCAGGGGCGGGAAACACCATATATTTT
TRBV28	few	14	TRBJ2-7	TRBD2	CAIRRLAGVYEQYF	TGTGCCATTCGTCGTCTAGCGGGAGTTTACGAGCAGTACTTC
TRBV18	.	13	TRBJ1-1	.	CASSPSTDTEAFF	TGTGCCAGCTCACCCAGCACGGACACTGAAGCTTTCTTT
TRBV30	.	15	TRBJ1-2	TRBD1	CASREGARSNYGYTF	TGTGCCTCAAGGGAGGGGGCGCGCTCTAACTATGGCTACACCTTC
TRBV18	.	14	TRBJ2-2	TRBD1	CASSSGQGPWELFF	TGTGCCAGCTCATCCGGACAGGGACCATGGGAGCTGTTTTTT
TRBV2	.	12	TRBJ2-7	.	CASSWGSDEQYF	TGTGCCAGCAGTTGGGGTTCTGACGAGCAGTACTTC
TRBV4-1	once	14	TRBJ2-1	.	CASSQTGGKGEQFF	TGCGCCAGCAGCCAGACAGGAGGAAAAGGTGAGCAGTTCTTC
TRBV5-6	.	17	TRBJ2-1	TRBD2	CASSLSGGRRSYNEQFF	TGTGCCAGCAGCTTATCAGGCGGGAGAAGGTCCTACAATGAGCAGTTCTTC
TRBV2	.	15	TRBJ1-5	TRBD1	CASIRGQGTDQPQHF	TGTGCCAGCATCAGGGGACAGGGAACGGATCAGCCCCAGCATTTT
TRBV2	.	14	TRBJ2-5	TRBD2	CASSAGLVQETQYF	TGTGCCAGCAGTGCTGGACTAGTCCAAGAGACCCAGTACTTC
TRBV27	.	15	TRBJ2-1	TRBD1	CASSYDRGSYNEQFF	TGTGCCAGCAGTTACGACAGGGGCTCCTACAATGAGCAGTTCTTC
TRBV7-9	.	11	TRBJ2-7	.	CASSENYEQYF	TGTGCCAGCAGCGAGAACTACGAGCAGTACTTC
TRBV7-9	.	12	TRBJ2-7	TRBD1	CASSLAVDRLYF	TGTGCCAGCAGCTTAGCGGTGGACAGGCTTTACTTC
TRBV29-1	once	14	TRBJ2-1	.	CSVSQALSYNEQFF	TGCAGCGTTTCCCAGGCTCTCTCCTACAATGAGCAGTTCTTC
TRBV9	.	17	TRBJ1-1	.	CASSVGLGGVADTEAFF	TGTGCCAGCAGCGTAGGTTTGGGGGGCGTAGCGGACACTGAAGCTTTCTTT
TRBV4-2	.	14	TRBJ2-4	TRBD1	CASSPGQGDDIQYF	TGTGCCAGCAGCCCCGGACAGGGGGATGACATTCAGTACTTC
TRBV6-6	.	14	TRBJ1-5	.	CATATPHSNQPQHF	TGTGCCACCGCGACACCGCATAGCAATCAGCCCCAGCATTTT
TRBV5-4	once	15	TRBJ2-3	TRBD2	CASSLGQLSGSVWYF	TGTGCCAGCAGCTTGGGCCAATTAAGCGGGAGTGTGTGGTATTTT
TRBV11-2	.	16	TRBJ1-1	TRBD1	CASSSRSGGMVTEAFF	TGTGCCAGCAGCTCCCGCTCAGGGGGCATGGTCACTGAAGCTTTCTTT